The 30 T cell receptor beta chains given below trace back to one sample, sequenced in a study of blood T cell repertoires in COVID-19. Profiling relied on immunoSEQ multiplex PCR, and the TCRdb table lists in-frame clones only, not all of them. This table has about 170,000 clones, around 80% appearing once. The sequencing sample was made of PBMCs or T cells enriched from blood (not recorded which). The receptors were sampled from a man between 45 and 60 years old who had recovered from COVID-19.

The V and J genes are TRBV23-1 and TRBJ1-5, with D hard to call. TRBV23-1 is reported as an ORF; its role is uncertain. Trimming stripped 0 bases from V and 2 bases from J, with 11 bases between. The CDR3 is 16 amino acids. The CDR3 here is CASSQSEGRRNQPQHF. As DNA, the CDR3 is TGCGCCAGCAGTCAATCGGAGGGTAGGCGCAATCAGCCCCAGCATTTT.

V is TRBV18 and J is TRBJ1-1, with D maybe TRBD1 (5 bases). Germline loops: CDR1 KGHSH, CDR2 LQKENI. The CDR3 totals 14 residues. V was shortened by 6 bases and J by 1 base, with 12 bases between the two germline ends. CDR3 amino acids: CASSPPGGNTEAFF. The CDR3 DNA reads as TGTGCCAGCTCCCCCCCCGGGGGGAACACTGAAGCTTTCTTT.

The J gene is TRBJ2-5, the V gene TRBV2; D unresolved. This CDR3 is built from 11 residues. Germline V gene sequence: CDR1 SNHLY, CDR2 FYNNEI. The V and J ends lost 6 bases and 3 bases respectively, with 5 bases between them. CDR3 sequence: CASRLEETQYF. In nucleotides, the CDR3 is TGTGCCAGCAGACTGGAAGAGACCCAGTACTTC.

The gene calls are TRBV9 and TRBJ1-2; D remains unclear. CDR1 and CDR2 (germline): SGDLS, YYNGEE. The CDR3 extends over 14 amino acids. V shed 0 bases and J shed 4 bases, with 10 bases lying between them. The CDR3 here is CASSVEVGSYGYTF. The CDR3 DNA reads as TGTGCCAGCAGCGTAGAGGTCGGGTCCTATGGCTACACCTTC.

The chain recombines TRBV12-3 or TRBV12-4 with TRBJ1-2; TRBD1 is a possible D gene (6 bases). The CDR3 runs to 13 residues. V lost 2 bases, J lost 7 bases, and 11 bases lay in between. CDR3 DNA sequence: TGTGCCAGCAGTTTACAGGGGAAGGGTGGCTACACCTTC. This gives the protein CASSLQGKGGYTF.

Comment on this clone: The same CDR3 can be traced to other DNA sequences in this sample. The CDR3 DNA sequence: TGCGCCAGCAGCTTGGATCGGGCCTACGAGCAGTACTTC. It translates to CASSLDRAYEQYF. The chain is built from TRBV5-1 and TRBJ2-7; D not certain. The CDR3 contains 13 residues. With 0 bases removed from V and 2 bases from J, the gap between germline ends came to 6 bases. CDR1 and CDR2 from the germline V gene are SGHRS and YFSETQ.

The chain employs TRBV3-1 (or the pseudogene TRBV3-2) and TRBJ1-2; D gene uncertain. The germline gives CDR1 LGHDT, CDR2 YNNKEL (reference sequence). There are 13 residues in the CDR3. V was clipped by 0 bases and J by 4 bases, with 6 bases between them. The CDR3: CASSQEALYGYTF. Here the CDR3 DNA reads TGTGCCAGCAGCCAAGAAGCCCTCTATGGCTACACCTTC.

J is TRBJ2-4 and V is TRBV5-4, with a weak D call TRBD1 (6 bases). Germline V gives CDR1 SGHNT, CDR2 YYREEE (reference sequence). V lost 4 bases to trimming and J lost 1 base, with 15 bases between them. The CDR3 sequence is 16 residues long. Written as DNA, the CDR3 is TGTGCCAGCAGCCCGGACAGTTCCACGGCCAAAAACATTCAGTACTTC. Translating gives CASSPDSSTAKNIQYF. Variable domain in full (rest from reference TRBV5-4 and TRBJ2-4): ETGVTQSPTHLIKTRGQQVTLRCSSQSGHNTVSWYQQALGQGPQFIFQYYREEENGRGNFPPRFSGLQFPNYSSELNVNALELDDSALYLCASSPDSSTAKNIQYFGAGTRLSVL.

The chain uses TRBV30 and TRBJ1-4; D is unclear. V was pared by 0 bases and J by 0 bases, with 8 bases between. CDR3 length: 15 residues. Germline values: CDR1 GTSNPN, CDR2 SVGIG (reference sequence). The CDR3 DNA sequence: TGTGCCTGGAGTGTGCTGGGCGCAACTAATGAAAAACTGTTTTTT. Residues: CAWSVLGATNEKLFF.

This chain connects TRBV12-3 or TRBV12-4 to TRBJ1-2, with TRBD1 as a possible D gene (6 bases). CDR3 length equals 13 residues. V was clipped by 5 bases and J by 7 bases, with 14 bases between them. CDR3 coding DNA: TGTGCCAGCAGTGGGGGGGCCGCGGCTGGCTACACCTTC. Encoded protein: CASSGGAAAGYTF.

This sequence joins TRBV3-1 (or the pseudogene TRBV3-2) and TRBJ2-6; 7 nucleotides agree with TRBD2. J lost 0 bases, V lost 7 bases, and 12 bases had no gene match. CDR3 length equals 18 residues. Germline V CDR1 and CDR2: LGHDT, YNNKEL (reference sequence). CDR3 DNA sequence: TGTGCCAGCACCCGGGGCGGGAGAATCTCCTCTGGGGCCAACGTCCTGACTTTC. This sequence encodes CASTRGGRISSGANVLTF.

The chain couples TRBV10-1 to TRBJ1-4; D might be TRBD1 (5 bases). V was pared by 3 bases and J by 8 bases, with 10 bases between. The CDR3 covers 13 residues. CDR1 and CDR2 (germline): WNHNN, SYGVQD (reference sequence). CDR3 protein: CASSEQAGEKLFF. CDR3 nucleotides: TGCGCCAGCAGTGAACAGGCAGGGGAAAAACTGTTTTTT.

CDR3 region: CASTGQTALAKNIQYF. In nucleotides, the CDR3 is TGTGCCAGCACCGGACAGACCGCCTTAGCCAAAAACATTCAGTACTTC. The chain couples TRBV28 to TRBJ2-4; TRBD1 is a possible D gene (6 bases). Germline V gene lookup returns CDR1 MDHEN and CDR2 SYDVKM. This CDR3 region has 16 residues. The V gene lost 7 bases and the J gene lost 0 bases, with 16 bases spanning the gap.

The genes are TRBV28 and TRBJ2-5; D uncertain. V was trimmed by 3 bases and J by 3 bases, leaving 5 bases between them. CDR1 is MDHEN, CDR2 SYDVKM, per germline. The CDR3 totals 12 residues. CDR3 amino acids: CASSFTEETQYF. The CDR3 DNA reads as TGTGCCAGCAGTTTTACGGAAGAGACCCAGTACTTC.

The chain is built from TRBV4-1 and TRBJ1-3, with a tentative D call TRBD1 (5 bases). The germline V and J ends were trimmed by 2 bases and 0 bases, with 11 bases remaining between them. The CDR3 sequence is 16 residues long. Germline lookup yields CDR1 MGHRA and CDR2 YSYEKL. In nucleotides, the CDR3 is TGCGCCAGCAGCCAACCAACAGGCCTCTCTGGAAACACCATATATTTT. This sequence encodes CASSQPTGLSGNTIYF.

Here the CDR3 reads CASSLTTGNTGELFF. CDR3 coding DNA: TGTGCCAGCAGCCTTACGACAGGGAACACCGGGGAGCTGTTTTTT. This sequence joins TRBV11-2 and TRBJ2-2; tentative D call: TRBD1 (6 bases). CDR3 length: 15 amino acids. Germline V gene sequence: CDR1 SGHAT, CDR2 FQNNGV. The V end was cut by 5 bases, the J end by 1 base, with 11 bases between.

The V call is TRBV29-1, the J call TRBJ2-7; D is perhaps TRBD2 (6 bases). The CDR3 runs 12 residues. CDR1 is SQVTM, CDR2 ANQGSEA, per germline. The V end was cut by 6 bases, the J end by 5 bases, with 14 bases between. In DNA, the CDR3 is TGCAGCGTCCTACTAGCTACGAACGAGCAGTACTTC. Translating gives CSVLLATNEQYF.

This sequence joins TRBV9 and TRBJ1-2; 8 bases line up with TRBD1. Per the germline V gene, CDR1 is SGDLS and CDR2 is YYNGEE. The CDR3 sequence is 15 residues long. Trimming removed 0 bases from V and 3 bases from J; junction bases left unmatched: 4. The DNA for the CDR3 is TGTGCCAGCAGCGTAGATAACAGGGGGGACTATGGCTACACCTTC. It is translated as CASSVDNRGDYGYTF.

The CDR3 DNA sequence: TGTGCCAGCATGAGTGCGGGCAATCAGCCCCAGCATTTT. Translation gives CASMSAGNQPQHF. This chain joins TRBV28 and TRBJ1-5; D unclear. V lost 7 bases, J lost 2 bases, and 9 bases lay in between. The germline V gene has CDR1 MDHEN and CDR2 SYDVKM. CDR3 length: 13 amino acids.

The rearrangement joins TRBV18 to TRBJ2-3; D is undetermined. CDR3 size: 17 residues. V gave up 4 bases and J gave up 0 bases, with 17 bases separating them. Per germline, CDR1 KGHSH and CDR2 LQKENI. The CDR3 DNA reads TGTGCCAGCTCACTCGAGCTAGGAATTCTGAGCACAGATACGCAGTATTTT. Translated, it gives CASSLELGILSTDTQYF.

V is TRBV5-1 and J is TRBJ1-4; 9 bases fit TRBD1. Trimming at V came to 0 bases and at J to 8 bases, leaving 8 bases not matched to a gene. CDR1 is SGHRS, CDR2 YFSETQ, per germline. This CDR3 is built from 16 residues. The CDR3 spells CASSLDGQGFGEKLFF. CDR3 nucleotides: TGCGCCAGCAGCTTGGATGGACAGGGGTTTGGGGAAAAACTGTTTTTT.

This clone was found a few times. J is TRBJ1-2 and V is TRBV28; D not resolved. This CDR3 has 13 residues. CDR1 is MDHEN, CDR2 SYDVKM, per germline. V was cut by 6 bases and J by 0 bases, with 8 bases left in between. The CDR3 here is CASSRQTNYGYTF. In DNA, the CDR3 is TGTGCCAGCAGCAGGCAAACTAACTATGGCTACACCTTC.

The V and J genes are TRBV9 and TRBJ1-2, with 8 bases lining up with TRBD1. CDR1 and CDR2 from the germline V gene are SGDLS and YYNGEE. J gave up 4 bases and V 4 bases, and 15 bases lay outside the gene matches. This CDR3 has 17 residues. CDR3: CASSLWDRFSLSYGYTF. In nucleotides, the CDR3 is TGTGCCAGCAGCTTATGGGACAGGTTTTCCCTTAGCTATGGCTACACCTTC.

In this sample, this clone turned up once. V and J are TRBV28 and TRBJ2-5, with D maybe TRBD1 (5 bases). The V gene lost 5 bases and the J gene lost 5 bases, with 15 bases spanning the gap. Germline V gene data show CDR1 as MDHEN and CDR2 as SYDVKM. CDR3 size: 14 residues. In DNA, the CDR3 is TGTGCCAGCAGTCCCCAAGGGTCAGGGGAGACCCAGTACTTC. It specifies CASSPQGSGETQYF.

This sequence joins TRBV19 and TRBJ1-5; tentative D call: TRBD1 (6 bases). The CDR3 length is 15 residues. Trimming pared 5 bases from V and 1 base from J, leaving 12 bases between. CDR1 is LNHDA, CDR2 SQIVND, per germline (reference sequence). CDR3 amino acids: CASSLPGVSNQPQHF. The CDR3, as DNA: TGTGCCAGTAGTCTCCCAGGGGTAAGCAATCAGCCCCAGCATTTT.

The V call is TRBV7-9, the J call TRBJ1-1, with 9 nucleotides matching TRBD1. CDR3 length: 15 amino acids. The germline gives CDR1 SEHNR, CDR2 FQNEAQ (reference sequence). Trimming removed 2 bases from V and 1 base from J; junction bases left unmatched: 2. The CDR3 DNA reads TGTGCCAGCAGCTTAACGGGACAGGGGAACACTGAAGCTTTCTTT. This translates into CASSLTGQGNTEAFF.

The V and J genes are TRBV2 and TRBJ2-1, with TRBD2 identical over 9 bases. V gave up 5 bases and J gave up 6 bases; unmatched junction bases: 2. Germline V gene data show CDR1 as SNHLY and CDR2 as FYNNEI. This CDR3 spans 13 amino acids. The CDR3 nucleotides are TGTGCCAGCAGTTTGACTAGCGGCAATGAGCAGTTCTTC. Translating gives CASSLTSGNEQFF.

The V and J genes are TRBV10-1 and TRBJ2-7; 9 bases line up with TRBD1. With V trimmed by 6 bases and J by 1 base, 4 bases remained unmatched. CDR1 is WNHNN, CDR2 SYGVQD, per germline (reference sequence). The CDR3 length is 14 residues. CDR3 sequence (DNA): TGCGCCAGCAGAAGGGACAGGGATTCCTACGAGCAGTACTTC. Its translation is CASRRDRDSYEQYF.

This chain connects TRBV4-2 to TRBJ2-5; D is possibly TRBD2 (6 bases). This CDR3 has 14 residues. The V end was cut by 0 bases, the J end by 5 bases, with 10 bases between. Germline V CDR1 and CDR2: LGHNA, YNFKEQ. CDR3: CASSQETSRETQYF. CDR3 DNA sequence: TGTGCCAGCAGCCAAGAAACTAGCCGGGAGACCCAGTACTTC.

The chain recombines TRBV15 with TRBJ1-3; D remains ambiguous. The CDR3 runs to 14 residues. Germline V gene lookup returns CDR1 LNHNV and CDR2 YYDKDF (reference sequence). V shed 4 bases and J shed 1 base, with 8 bases lying between them. CDR3 sequence reads: CATSNPSSGNTIYF. In nucleotides, the CDR3 is TGTGCCACCAGCAACCCTAGTTCTGGAAACACCATATATTTT.